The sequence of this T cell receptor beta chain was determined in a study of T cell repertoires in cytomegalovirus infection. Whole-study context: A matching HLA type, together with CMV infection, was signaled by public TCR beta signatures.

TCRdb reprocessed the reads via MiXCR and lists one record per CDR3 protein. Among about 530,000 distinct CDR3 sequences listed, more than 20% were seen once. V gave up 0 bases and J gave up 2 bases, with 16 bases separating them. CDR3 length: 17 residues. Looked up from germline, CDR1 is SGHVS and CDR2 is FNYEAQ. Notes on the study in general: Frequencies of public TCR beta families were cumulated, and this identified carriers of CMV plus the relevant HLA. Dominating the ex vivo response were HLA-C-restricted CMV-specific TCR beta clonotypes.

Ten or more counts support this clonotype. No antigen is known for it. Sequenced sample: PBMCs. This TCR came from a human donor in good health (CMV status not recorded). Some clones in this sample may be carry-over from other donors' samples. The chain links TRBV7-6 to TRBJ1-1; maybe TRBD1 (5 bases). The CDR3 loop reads CASSLAYGGGANTEAFF. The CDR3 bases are TGTGCCAGCAGCTTAGCCTACGGAGGAGGGGCTAACACTGAAGCTTTCTTT. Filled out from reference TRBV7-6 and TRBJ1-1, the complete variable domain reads GAGVSQSPRYKVTKRGQDVALRCDPISGHVSLYWYRQALGQGPEFLTYFNYEAQQDKSGLPNDRFSAERPEGSISTLTIQRTEQRDSAMYRCASSLAYGGGANTEAFFGQGTRLTVV.